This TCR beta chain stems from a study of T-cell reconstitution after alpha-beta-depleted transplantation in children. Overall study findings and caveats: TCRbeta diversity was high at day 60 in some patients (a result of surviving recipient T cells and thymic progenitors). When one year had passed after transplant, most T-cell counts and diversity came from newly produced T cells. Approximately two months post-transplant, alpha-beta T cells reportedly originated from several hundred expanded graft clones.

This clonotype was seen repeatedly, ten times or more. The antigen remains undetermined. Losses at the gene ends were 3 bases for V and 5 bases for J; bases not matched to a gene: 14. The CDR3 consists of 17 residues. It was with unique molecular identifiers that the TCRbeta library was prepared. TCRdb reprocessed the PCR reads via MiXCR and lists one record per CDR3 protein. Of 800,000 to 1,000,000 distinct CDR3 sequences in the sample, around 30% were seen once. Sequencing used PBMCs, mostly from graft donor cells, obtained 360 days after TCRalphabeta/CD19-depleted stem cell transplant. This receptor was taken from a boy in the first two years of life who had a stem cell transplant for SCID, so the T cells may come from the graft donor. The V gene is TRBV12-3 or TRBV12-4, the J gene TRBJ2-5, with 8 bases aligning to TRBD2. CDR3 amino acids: CASSLGVNGGVAETQYF. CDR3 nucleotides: TGTGCCAGCAGTTTGGGTGTAAACGGGGGGGTCGCTGAGACCCAGTACTTC.